Described below is a single T cell receptor beta chain sequence and its context. Its antigen is as yet unknown. Every one of the patients relapsed after autologous stem cell transplantation (brentuximab vedotin exposure was variable). The germline gives CDR1 MNHNS, CDR2 SASEGT. Trimming cost V 6 bases and J 5 bases, with 16 bases left between them. The CDR3 spans 14 residues. Only in-frame clones appear in the TCRdb table, and some are missing; sequencing was by immunoSEQ multiplex PCR. The table records 39,000 or so clones, around 86% of them present only once. The source of the sample is a study of PD-1 blockade in classical Hodgkin lymphoma. Regarding the study as a whole: What caused the repertoire differences, perhaps disease activity or prior therapy, remains undefined. Those starting nivolumab under 1 year post-ASCT were excluded. Relapsed/refractory patients reportedly had lower baseline diversity than newly diagnosed patients.

The rearrangement uses TRBV6-1 and TRBJ2-5; perhaps TRBD1 as D (7 bases). The source of this sequence is a human donor with classical Hodgkin lymphoma. Specimen: peripheral blood mononuclear cells (PBMCs), collected before the second cycle of nivolumab. The CDR3 coding sequence is TGTGCCAGCAGAGGAGGGGGCATAAAGGAGACCCAGTACTTC. It yields the protein CASRGGGIKETQYF.